The table lists the clone carrying this T cell receptor beta chain with many counts. These data come from a study of kidney transplant recipient with SARS-CoV-2 infection. The CDR3 totals 16 residues. Each CDR3 protein is one row after TCRdb ran MiXCR on the reads. The sample holds approximately 240,000 distinct CDR3 sequences, around 26% seen once. V usage is TRBV21-1 and J usage is TRBJ1-5; the listed D gene, TRBD1, was not tested against the DNA. TRBV21-1 is marked as a pseudogene. This sequence was found in a male patient aged 25 to 39 who had COVID-19 and was a kidney transplant recipient. Some T cells may trace back to the graft donor. Sequencing used a blood sample, obtained at baseline and on day 111 from a kidney transplant recipient. CDR3 sequence reads: CASSKRQGDSNQPQHF. The DNA for the CDR3 is TGTGCCAGCAGCAAAAGACAGGGTGATAGCAATCAGCCCCAGCATTTT.